This is a list of T cell receptor beta chains from one sample in a study of blood T cells in healthy people across ages. TCRdb processed the 5' RACE reads anew with MiXCR; each CDR3 protein has one entry. The table has about 2 million distinct CDR3 sequences, about 50% seen once; the top ten hold over 2%. The sequencing input was blood. These receptors originate from a woman between 40 and 55 years old in good health. The CDR3 runs from the conserved cysteine through the conserved F or W. The D gene is left open where the match is weak. Clone size is not always given. Where it is, it says once, few, many or a class for expanded clones.

D | J | V | size | CDR3 | DNA
- | TRBJ1-2 | TRBV6-5 | - | CASRGHANYGYTF | TGTGCCAGCCGGGGACACGCCAACTATGGCTACACCTTC
- | TRBJ2-4 | TRBV7-2 | - | CANSLERADIQYF | TGTGCCAACAGCTTAGAACGGGCGGACATTCAGTACTTC
TRBD1 | TRBJ1-2 | TRBV5-6 | - | CASILRGTGYGYTF | TGTGCCAGCATCCTGAGAGGGACAGGGTATGGCTACACCTTC
- | TRBJ2-7 | TRBV7-2 | - | CASSLDSVIGPGSSYEQYF | TGTGCCAGCAGCTTAGATTCGGTTATTGGGCCTGGAAGCTCCTACGAGCAGTACTTC
- | TRBJ2-1 | TRBV27 | few | CASSLDAWDEQFF | TGTGCCAGCAGTCTAGATGCATGGGATGAGCAGTTCTTC
TRBD1 | TRBJ2-3 | TRBV2 | few | CASRTDRTRKDTQYF | TGTGCCAGCCGGACGGACAGGACAAGGAAAGATACGCAGTATTTT
- | TRBJ2-5 | TRBV21-1 | few | CASSKVVGAQYF | TGTGCCAGCAGCAAGGTTGTGGGAGCCCAGTACTTC
- | TRBJ2-7 | TRBV4-1 | few | CASSQFDSLYEQYF | TGCGCCAGCAGCCAATTCGACAGCCTCTACGAGCAGTACTTC
- | TRBJ2-1 | TRBV7-8 | - | CASSLGYSARANEQFF | TGTGCCAGCAGCTTAGGTTACTCTGCCAGGGCCAATGAGCAGTTCTTC
- | TRBJ2-3 | TRBV6-1 | - | CASCKVGPSSTDTQYF | TGTGCCAGCTGTAAGGTCGGGCCCTCTAGCACAGATACGCAGTATTTT
TRBD1 | TRBJ2-4 | TRBV18 | - | CASSPNSQTGESNIQYF | TGTGCCAGCTCACCCAACTCCCAAACAGGGGAATCAAACATTCAGTACTTC
- | TRBJ1-2 | TRBV20-1 | - | CRGSPSGYTF | TGCAGGGGGAGCCCTAGTGGCTACACCTTC
- | TRBJ2-3 | TRBV7-2 | once | CAISSDPWDTQYF | TGTGCCATCAGCTCCGACCCCTGGGATACGCAGTATTTT
- | TRBJ2-1 | TRBV3-1 | - | CASSQVGRGLGEQFF | TGTGCCAGCAGCCAAGTCGGCAGGGGTTTAGGGGAGCAGTTCTTC
- | TRBJ2-5 | TRBV27 | - | CASSLTQVNGPEQYF | TGTGCCAGCAGTTTAACACAGGTTAATGGACCTGAGCAGTACTTC
TRBD2 | TRBJ2-7 | TRBV28 | few | CASSSGGLAGSGSFGEQYF | TGTGCCAGCAGTTCCGGCGGACTAGCGGGGTCGGGATCTTTCGGCGAGCAGTACTTC
TRBD1 | TRBJ2-3 | TRBV6-5 | many | CASSYSIAPTGITDTQYF | TGTGCCAGCAGTTACTCAATCGCCCCGACAGGGATAACAGATACGCAGTATTTT
- | TRBJ2-3 | TRBV4-3 | - | CASSQEIPMLGDTQYF | TGCGCCAGCAGCCAAGAAATTCCCATGTTGGGAGATACGCAGTATTTT
- | TRBJ2-5 | TRBV6-4 | - | CASSDRAGQETLYF | TGTGCCAGCAGTGACCGGGCAGGGCAAGAGACCCTGTACTTC
- | TRBJ1-3 | TRBV27 | - | CASSSRFGGKGNTIYF | TGTGCCAGCAGTTCCAGGTTTGGGGGGAAAGGAAACACCATATATTTT
- | TRBJ2-7 | TRBV5-1 | few | CASSLGPVDSTDFYEQYF | TGCGCCAGCAGCTTGGGACCAGTAGACTCGACGGATTTCTACGAGCAGTACTTC
TRBD1 | TRBJ1-2 | TRBV7-3 | - | CASSWEDRDGYTF | TGTGCCAGCAGCTGGGAGGACAGGGACGGCTACACCTTC
- | TRBJ2-3 | TRBV7-8 | - | CASSINAGNTDTQYF | TGTGCCAGCAGCATAAATGCGGGGAACACAGATACGCAGTATTTT
- | TRBJ2-1 | TRBV7-2 | few | CAARRGSYNEQFF | TGTGCCGCACGGAGGGGCTCCTACAATGAGCAGTTCTTC
- | TRBJ2-1 | TRBV6-2/TRBV6-3 | - | CASSPRPSYNEQFF | TGTGCCAGCAGTCCTCGACCGAGCTACAATGAGCAGTTCTTC
- | TRBJ2-5 | TRBV5-1 | - | CASSSGGRRYQETQYF | TGCGCCAGCAGCTCCGGGGGCCGCAGGTACCAAGAGACCCAGTACTTC
- | TRBJ2-7 | TRBV5-1 | - | CASSPDWGKGYEQYF | TGCGCCAGCAGCCCAGATTGGGGGAAGGGCTACGAGCAGTACTTC
TRBD1 | TRBJ1-2 | TRBV7-2 | few | CASSSWTGLDYGYTF | TGTGCCAGCAGCTCATGGACAGGGTTAGACTATGGCTACACCTTC
TRBD1 | TRBJ2-7 | TRBV20-1 | - | CSARGRQGGYEQYF | TGCAGTGCTAGAGGCCGACAGGGGGGCTACGAGCAGTACTTC
TRBD2 | TRBJ2-1 | TRBV11-3 | few | CASSSQAGGYNEQFF | TGTGCCAGCAGCTCCCAAGCGGGGGGCTACAATGAGCAGTTCTTC
TRBD1 | TRBJ1-2 | TRBV28 | - | CASSLRGWRGDRDYGYTF | TGTGCCAGCAGTTTACGAGGATGGAGGGGGGACAGGGACTATGGCTACACCTTC
TRBD2 | TRBJ2-1 | TRBV12-3/TRBV12-4 | few | CASSLIWGGEQFF | TGTGCCAGCAGTTTAATATGGGGGGGTGAGCAGTTCTTC
- | TRBJ1-5 | TRBV15 | once | CATSREYRMIGRISNQPQHF | TGTGCCACCAGCAGAGAATATCGAATGATCGGTAGGATTAGCAATCAGCCCCAGCATTTT
- | TRBJ2-1 | TRBV7-9 | - | CASSWGTEGGEQFF | TGTGCCAGCAGCTGGGGGACGGAGGGGGGTGAGCAGTTCTTC
- | TRBJ2-1 | TRBV7-9 | - | CASSLAAGSSSYNEQFF | TGTGCCAGCAGCTTAGCGGCCGGGTCCAGCTCCTACAATGAGCAGTTCTTC
- | TRBJ2-7 | TRBV4-3 | few | CASSQGSTDSSSYEQYF | TGCGCCAGCAGCCAAGGGTCCACAGACTCTAGCTCCTACGAGCAGTACTTC
TRBD1 | TRBJ2-3 | TRBV6-5 | few | CASSSTGVRDTQYF | TGTGCCAGCAGTTCGACAGGGGTACGAGATACGCAGTATTTT
TRBD2 | TRBJ2-6 | TRBV6-2/TRBV6-3 | - | CASSYSSRSSGGPRSGANVLTF | TGTGCCAGCAGTTACTCAAGTCGTTCTAGCGGGGGCCCTAGGTCCGGGGCCAACGTCCTGACTTTC
- | TRBJ2-6 | TRBV12-5 | once | CASGRPYLANVLTF | TGTGCTAGTGGCCGCCCGTATCTGGCCAACGTCCTGACTTTC
TRBD1 | TRBJ1-5 | TRBV28 | - | CASIDTGGAGQPQHF | TGTGCCAGCATCGACACAGGGGGCGCCGGTCAGCCCCAGCATTTT
- | TRBJ2-7 | TRBV4-3 | - | CASSQEWGQPYEQYF | TGCGCCAGCAGCCAAGAGTGGGGGCAACCCTACGAGCAGTACTTC
- | TRBJ2-1 | TRBV6-5 | many | CASSYFGFSRVYNEQFF | TGTGCCAGCAGTTACTTCGGTTTCTCGAGGGTTTACAATGAGCAGTTCTTC
TRBD1 | TRBJ1-1 | TRBV5-6 | - | CASSPRGRDEAFF | TGTGCCAGCAGCCCCAGGGGGCGAGATGAAGCTTTCTTT
- | TRBJ2-5 | TRBV12-5 | - | CASGLVLSGQETQYF | TGTGCTAGTGGTTTGGTACTGTCAGGACAAGAGACCCAGTACTTC
- | TRBJ2-6 | TRBV5-1 | - | CASGIGGSGANVLTF | TGCGCCAGCGGGATAGGGGGCTCTGGGGCCAACGTCCTGACTTTC
- | TRBJ2-3 | TRBV9 | - | CASSVGPGGTGTQYF | TGTGCCAGCAGCGTAGGACCTGGCGGCACAGGTACGCAGTATTTT
- | TRBJ2-7 | TRBV28 | few | CASSPPTGSWYEQYF | TGTGCCAGCAGTCCCCCAACGGGCTCATGGTACGAGCAGTACTTC
- | TRBJ2-1 | TRBV6-2/TRBV6-3 | - | CASNQGSADEQFF | TGTGCCAGCAACCAAGGGAGTGCCGATGAGCAGTTCTTC
TRBD1 | TRBJ2-4 | TRBV20-1 | - | CSAEGQGAREQYF | TGCAGTGCCGAAGGACAGGGGGCGAGGGAGCAGTACTTC
TRBD1 | TRBJ2-5 | TRBV6-6 | - | CASSPIDRGLFNEQYF | TGTGCCAGCAGTCCAATTGACAGGGGGTTGTTCAATGAGCAGTACTTC
TRBD2 | TRBJ2-5 | TRBV9 | - | CASSNGGGAQETQYF | TGTGCCAGCAGCAACGGCGGGGGGGCCCAAGAGACCCAGTACTTC
TRBD2 | TRBJ2-3 | TRBV7-2 | - | CASSQDRLAGDPDTQYF | TGTGCCAGCAGCCAAGATAGGTTAGCGGGGGACCCAGATACGCAGTATTTT
TRBD1 | TRBJ1-1 | TRBV29-1 | - | CSVHRDRNTEAFF | TGCAGCGTCCATCGGGACAGAAACACTGAAGCTTTCTTT